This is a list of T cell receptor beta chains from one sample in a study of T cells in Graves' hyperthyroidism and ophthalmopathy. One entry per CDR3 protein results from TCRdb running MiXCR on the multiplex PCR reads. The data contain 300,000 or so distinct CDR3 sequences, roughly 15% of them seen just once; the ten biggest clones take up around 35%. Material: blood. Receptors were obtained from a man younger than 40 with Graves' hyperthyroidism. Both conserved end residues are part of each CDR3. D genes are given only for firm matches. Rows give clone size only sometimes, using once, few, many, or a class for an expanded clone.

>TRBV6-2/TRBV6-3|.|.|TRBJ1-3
TGTGCCAGCAGTTATTCAGGGGTTCACTCTGGAAACACCATATATTTT
CASSYSGVHSGNTIYF
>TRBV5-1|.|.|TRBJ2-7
TGCGCCAGCAGCTTGGGGGCCTTCGGAGAGCAGTACTTC
CASSLGAFGEQYF
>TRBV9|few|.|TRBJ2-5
TGTGCCAGCAGCGTAGGGGGGGATCAAGAGACCCAGTACTTC
CASSVGGDQETQYF
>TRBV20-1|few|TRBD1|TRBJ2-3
TGCAGTGCTAGAGATATATTGGACAGGGAAAAAACAGATACGCAGTATTTT
CSARDILDREKTDTQYF
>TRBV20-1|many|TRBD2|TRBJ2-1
TGCAGTGCTAGAGATGGGAGGCTAGCGGATCACAATCCCTACAATGAGCAGTTCTTC
CSARDGRLADHNPYNEQFF
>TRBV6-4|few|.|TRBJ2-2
.
CASSSSAGGITGELFF
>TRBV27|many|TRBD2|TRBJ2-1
TGTGCCAGCAGTGCCGTGCTAGCGGGAGGAGGTGAGCAGTTCTTC
CASSAVLAGGGEQFF
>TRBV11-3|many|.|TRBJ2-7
TGTGCCAGCAGCTTAGTTTCCGGAATCCCCACCTACGAGCAGTACTTC
CASSLVSGIPTYEQYF
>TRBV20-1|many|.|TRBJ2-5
TGCAGTGCCCTTACACTCCCTTTAGAGACCCAGTACTTC
CSALTLPLETQYF
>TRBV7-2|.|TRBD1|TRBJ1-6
TGTGCCAGCAGCTTAGTAGGGACAGGGAATTCACCCCTCCACTTT
CASSLVGTGNSPLHF
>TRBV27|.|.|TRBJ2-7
TGTGCCAGCAGTTTATCGATCCGAGGGCCCTACGAGCAGTACTTC
CASSLSIRGPYEQYF
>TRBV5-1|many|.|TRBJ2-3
TGCGCCAGCAGCTCCCCGGGACCTCCAGATACGCAGTATTTT
CASSSPGPPDTQYF
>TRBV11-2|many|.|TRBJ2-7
TGTGCCAGCAGCTTATATGGAGGAGGGTACGAGCAGTACTTC
CASSLYGGGYEQYF
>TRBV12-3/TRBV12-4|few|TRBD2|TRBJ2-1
TGTGCTTCGGTCGGGGGAGGGAGTGAGCAGTTCTTC
CASVGGGSEQFF
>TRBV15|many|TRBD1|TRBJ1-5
TGTGCCACCAGCAGAGTGGGACAGATCCAGCCCCAGCATTTT
CATSRVGQIQPQHF
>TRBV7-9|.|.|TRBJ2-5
TGTGCCAGCAGCTTAGGAACCACCGGGAACAAAGAGACCCAGTACTTC
CASSLGTTGNKETQYF
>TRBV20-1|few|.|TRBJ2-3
TGCAGTGTTGAGGGAGGCGGAGCCACAGATACGCAGTATTTT
CSVEGGGATDTQYF
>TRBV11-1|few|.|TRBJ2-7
TGTGCCAGCAGCTTTTACGACGGTGGGGACGAGCAGTACTTC
CASSFYDGGDEQYF
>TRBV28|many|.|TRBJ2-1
TGTGCCAGCAGTTTGTTTTACAATGAGCAGTTCTTC
CASSLFYNEQFF
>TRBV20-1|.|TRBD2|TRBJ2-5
TGCAGTGCTAGAGACCCAGCGGGAGCTGGTCGGTACCAAGAGACCCAGTACTTC
CSARDPAGAGRYQETQYF
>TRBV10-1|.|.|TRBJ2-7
TGCGCCAGCAGTGAGGGCGGGGCGGCCTACGAGCAGTACTTC
CASSEGGAAYEQYF
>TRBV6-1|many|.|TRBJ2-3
TGTGCCAGCAGCCCGGACTGGGAAAGCACAGATACGCAGTATTTT
CASSPDWESTDTQYF
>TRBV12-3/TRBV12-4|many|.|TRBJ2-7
TGTGCCAGCAGTCCCCCTACCGGGACCTATACCTACGAGCAGTACTTC
CASSPPTGTYTYEQYF
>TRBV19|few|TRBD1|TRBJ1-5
TGTGCCAGTAGTCATACCGGGACAGGGGCTTATCAGCCCCAGCATTTT
CASSHTGTGAYQPQHF
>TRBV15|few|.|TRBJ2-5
TGTGCCACCAGCAGAGATCCGGGCCCCCAAGAGACCCAGTACTTC
CATSRDPGPQETQYF
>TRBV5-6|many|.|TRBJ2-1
TGTGCCAGCAGCCTCGGATCCTTGAGCTCCTACAATGAGCAGTTCTTC
CASSLGSLSSYNEQFF
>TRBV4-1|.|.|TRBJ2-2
TGCGCCAGCAGCCAGCTCTCGGCGGCCCGTTGGGCCGGGGAGCTGTTTTTT
CASSQLSAARWAGELFF
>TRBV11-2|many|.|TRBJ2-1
TGTGCCAGCAGCTCGTCAGGGAGCTCCTACAATGAGCAGTTCTTC
CASSSSGSSYNEQFF
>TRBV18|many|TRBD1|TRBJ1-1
TGTGCCAGCTCACCTCGGACAGGCGGAGCTGAAGCTTTCTTT
CASSPRTGGAEAFF
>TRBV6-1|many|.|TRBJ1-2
TGTGCCAGCAGTGAAGTGGGTTCATCGTACTATGGCTACACCTTC
CASSEVGSSYYGYTF
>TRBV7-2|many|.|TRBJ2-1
TGTGCCAGCAGCTTAGCCCAGCTACGGGGTTCTGCCAATGAGCAGTTCTTC
CASSLAQLRGSANEQFF
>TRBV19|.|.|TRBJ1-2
TGTGCCAGTAGAACAGACAGGCCAGGTGTTAACTATGGCTACACCTTC
CASRTDRPGVNYGYTF
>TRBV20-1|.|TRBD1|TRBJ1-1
TGCAGTGCTTTAGGGAGGGGACAGGAAATCACACGGGGACGAGACACTGAAGCTTTCTTT
CSALGRGQEITRGRDTEAFF